The sequence of this T cell receptor beta chain was determined in a study of PD-1 blockade in classical Hodgkin lymphoma. The method was immunoSEQ multiplex PCR; TCRdb's version includes in-frame clones alone and lacks a portion of them. The sample lists about 8,500 clones, about 83% occurring once. As for time point: cycle 4 day 1 (C4D1), after more than 5 weeks of nivolumab. Every patient had relapsed following autologous stem cell transplantation, and cohorts differed in brentuximab vedotin exposure. Reported best responses ranged across complete response, partial response or progressive disease. The ends lost 3 bases at V and 1 base at J; junction bases unmatched: 5. Germline lookup yields CDR1 PRHDT and CDR2 FYEKMQ (reference sequence). This CDR3 contains 15 residues. A remark on this clone: Its antigen is currently unknown.

Whole-study findings and limits: It was among complete responders that baseline diversity resembled that of newly diagnosed patients. Significant TCR diversity gains by C4D1 occurred in CD4+ but not CD8+ cells. With respect to the repertoire differences, their causes, possibly disease activity or prior therapy, remain undefined.

The chain couples TRBV13 to TRBJ2-7, with 8 positions matching TRBD2. The material sequenced was peripheral blood mononuclear cells (PBMCs), taken before the fourth cycle of nivolumab. This sequence was found in a human donor with classical Hodgkin lymphoma. The chain's CDR3 is CASSFGGAQSYEQYF. The CDR3 region has the DNA TGTGCCAGCAGCTTCGGGGGGGCCCAGTCCTACGAGCAGTACTTC.